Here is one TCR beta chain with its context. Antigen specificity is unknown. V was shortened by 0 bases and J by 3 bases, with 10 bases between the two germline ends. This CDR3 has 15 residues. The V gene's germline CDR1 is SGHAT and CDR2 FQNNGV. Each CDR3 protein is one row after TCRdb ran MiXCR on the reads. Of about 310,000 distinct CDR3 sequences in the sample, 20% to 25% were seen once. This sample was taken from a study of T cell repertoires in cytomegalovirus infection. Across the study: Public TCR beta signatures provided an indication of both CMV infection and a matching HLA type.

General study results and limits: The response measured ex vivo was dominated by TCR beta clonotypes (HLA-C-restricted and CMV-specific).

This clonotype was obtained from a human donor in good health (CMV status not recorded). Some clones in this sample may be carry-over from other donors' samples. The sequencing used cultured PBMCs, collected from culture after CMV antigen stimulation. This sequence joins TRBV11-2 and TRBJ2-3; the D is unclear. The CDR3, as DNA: TGTGCCAGCAGCTTAGATCTCGGATGGACAGATACGCAGTATTTT. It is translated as CASSLDLGWTDTQYF.